This T cell receptor beta chain was observed in a study of T cell changes during pregnancy in multiple sclerosis (dated by TCRdb to about 2019). Background for the entire study: In women with multiple sclerosis, the researchers looked at how the T cell repertoire shifted as pregnancy progressed.

In regard to this clone: What this receptor recognizes is not known. The record has no base qualities; no much larger clone is one base away.

The receptor library was made with the immunoSEQ multiplex PCR assay. The immuneACCESS repertoire file appears here via TCRdb, limited to in-frame rearrangements. These files lack a portion of the clones; in checked studies, under half of the deficit traces to unresolved V genes, and the cause of the others is not known. The sample table lists 34,000 or so clones, approximately 90% of them with a count of one. The ten largest make up around 12% of the sample. CDR1 is given as SGHVS and CDR2 as FNYEAQ, both from the germline V gene. The cysteine opens and the phenylalanine closes a CDR3 of 15 amino acids. This entry keeps only the CDR3 DNA: 45 bases, framed from base 1. Trimming costs V 2 bases and J 1 base, and their ends lie 9 bases apart.

This sequence originates from a female donor with multiple sclerosis, enrolled in a pregnancy study. Material: CD8+ T cells from peripheral blood mononuclear cells, obtained in the first trimester of pregnancy. The chain joins TRBV7-6 to TRBJ1-5; perhaps TRBD1 is the D gene, with 5 bases matching. The sequenced DNA: TGTGCCAGCAGCTTATTTGCAGGGAGCAATCAGCCCCAGCATTTT. This translates into CASSLFAGSNQPQHF.